This T cell receptor beta chain was obtained from a study of T cell changes during pregnancy in multiple sclerosis. The table came from immunoSEQ multiplex PCR; TCRdb's copy has only in-frame clones and leaves some out. This sample has 20,000 to 25,000 clones, with around 90% found just once. The CDR3 runs to 14 residues. V was trimmed by 3 bases and J by 4 bases, leaving 12 bases between them. Germline V gives CDR1 MGHRA, CDR2 YSYEKL. Sequenced material: CD8+ T cells from peripheral blood mononuclear cells, taken in the second trimester of pregnancy. This TCR was sampled from a female donor in good health, enrolled as a control in a pregnancy study. This rearrangement joins TRBV4-1 to TRBJ1-2; perhaps TRBD1 as D (5 bases). Here the CDR3 reads CASSHTDSSYGYTF. The DNA for the CDR3 is TGCGCCAGCAGCCATACAGACAGCTCCTATGGCTACACCTTC.